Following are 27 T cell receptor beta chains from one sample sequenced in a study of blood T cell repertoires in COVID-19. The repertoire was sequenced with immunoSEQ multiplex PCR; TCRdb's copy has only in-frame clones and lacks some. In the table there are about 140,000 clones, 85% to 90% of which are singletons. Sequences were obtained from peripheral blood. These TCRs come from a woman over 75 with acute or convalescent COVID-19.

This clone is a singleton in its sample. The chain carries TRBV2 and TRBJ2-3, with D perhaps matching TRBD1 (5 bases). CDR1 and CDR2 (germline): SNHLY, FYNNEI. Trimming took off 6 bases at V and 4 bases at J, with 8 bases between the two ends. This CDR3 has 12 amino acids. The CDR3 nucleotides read TGTGCCAGCAGCTCAGGGTCAGATACGCAGTATTTT. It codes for CASSSGSDTQYF. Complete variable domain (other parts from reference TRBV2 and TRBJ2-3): EPEVTQTPSHQVTQMGQEVILRCVPISNHLYFYWYRQILGQKVEFLVSFYNNEISEKSEIFDDQFSVERPDGSNFTLKIRSTKLEDSAMYFCASSSGSDTQYFGPGTRLTVL.

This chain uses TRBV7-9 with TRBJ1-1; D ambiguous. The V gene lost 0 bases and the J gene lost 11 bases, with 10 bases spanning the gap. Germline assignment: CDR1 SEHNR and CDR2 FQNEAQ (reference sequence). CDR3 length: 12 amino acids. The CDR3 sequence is CASSLAEGVAFF. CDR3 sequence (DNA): TGTGCCAGCAGCTTAGCCGAGGGAGTCGCTTTCTTT.

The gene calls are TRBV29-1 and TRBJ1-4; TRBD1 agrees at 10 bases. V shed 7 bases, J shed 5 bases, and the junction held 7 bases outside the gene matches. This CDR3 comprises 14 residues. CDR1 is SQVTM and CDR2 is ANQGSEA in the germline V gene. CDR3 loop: CSAKRDRGNEKLFF. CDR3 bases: TGCAGCGCCAAAAGGGACAGGGGCAATGAAAAACTGTTTTTT.

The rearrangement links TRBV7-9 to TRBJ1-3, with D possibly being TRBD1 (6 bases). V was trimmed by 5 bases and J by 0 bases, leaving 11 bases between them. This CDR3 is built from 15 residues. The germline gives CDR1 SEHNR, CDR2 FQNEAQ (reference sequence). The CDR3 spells CASSPGQTSGNTIYF. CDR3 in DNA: TGTGCCAGCAGCCCGGGACAAACCTCTGGAAACACCATATATTTT. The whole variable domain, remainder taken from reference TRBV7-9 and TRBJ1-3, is DTGVSQNPRHKITKRGQNVTFRCDPISEHNRLYWYRQTLGQGPEFLTYFQNEAQLEKSRLLSDRFSAERPKGSFSTLEIQRTEQGDSAMYLCASSPGQTSGNTIYFGEGSWLTVV.

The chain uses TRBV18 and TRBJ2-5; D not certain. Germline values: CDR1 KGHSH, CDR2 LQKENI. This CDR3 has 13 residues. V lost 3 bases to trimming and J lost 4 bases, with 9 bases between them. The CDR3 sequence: CASSPIYTETQYF. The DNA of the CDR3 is TGTGCCAGCTCACCGATTTACACAGAGACCCAGTACTTC.

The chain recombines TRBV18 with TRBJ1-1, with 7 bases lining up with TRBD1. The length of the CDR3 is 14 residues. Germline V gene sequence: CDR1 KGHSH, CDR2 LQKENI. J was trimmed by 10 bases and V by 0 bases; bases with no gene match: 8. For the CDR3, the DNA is TGTGCCAGCTCACCACCGACAGGGATGATGCTAGCTTTCTTT. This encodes CASSPPTGMMLAFF. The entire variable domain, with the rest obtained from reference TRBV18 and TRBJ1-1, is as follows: NAGVMQNPRHLVRRRGQEARLRCSPMKGHSHVYWYRQLPEEGLKFMVYLQKENIIDESGMPKERFSAEFPKEGPSILRIQQVVRGDSAAYFCASSPPTGMMLAFFGQGTRLTVV.

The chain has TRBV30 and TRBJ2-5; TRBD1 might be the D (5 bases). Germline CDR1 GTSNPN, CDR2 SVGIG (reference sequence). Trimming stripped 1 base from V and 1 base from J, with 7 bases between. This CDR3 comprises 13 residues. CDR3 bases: TGTGCCTGGAGTGAGGGGTTCCAAGAGACCCAGTACTTC. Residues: CAWSEGFQETQYF.

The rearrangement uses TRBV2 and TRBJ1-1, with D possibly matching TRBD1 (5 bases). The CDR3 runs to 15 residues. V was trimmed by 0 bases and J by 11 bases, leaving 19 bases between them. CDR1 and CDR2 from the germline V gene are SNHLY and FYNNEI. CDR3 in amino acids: CASSEARRQPQRAFF. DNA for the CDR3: TGTGCCAGCAGTGAAGCTAGAAGACAGCCTCAAAGGGCTTTCTTT.

The CDR3 spells CASSGAARTGANVLTF. In DNA form, the CDR3 reads TGTGCCAGTAGTGGAGCAGCTCGCACTGGGGCCAACGTCCTGACTTTC. The chain couples TRBV19 to TRBJ2-6; D unclear. V lost 5 bases, J lost 2 bases, and 13 bases lay in between. The CDR3 loop spans 16 amino acids. The germline V gene has CDR1 LNHDA and CDR2 SQIVND (reference sequence).

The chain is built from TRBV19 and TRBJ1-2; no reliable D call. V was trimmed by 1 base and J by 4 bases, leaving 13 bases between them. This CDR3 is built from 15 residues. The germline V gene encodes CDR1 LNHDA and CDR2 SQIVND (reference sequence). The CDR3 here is CASSIGYEGTYGYTF. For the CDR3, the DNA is TGTGCCAGTAGTATAGGATACGAGGGAACCTATGGCTACACCTTC.

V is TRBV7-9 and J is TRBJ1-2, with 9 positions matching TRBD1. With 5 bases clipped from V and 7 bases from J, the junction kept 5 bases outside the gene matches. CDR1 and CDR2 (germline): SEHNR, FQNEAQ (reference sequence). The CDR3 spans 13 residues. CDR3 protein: CASSPTGGGGYTF. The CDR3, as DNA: TGTGCCAGCAGCCCTACAGGGGGCGGTGGCTACACCTTC.

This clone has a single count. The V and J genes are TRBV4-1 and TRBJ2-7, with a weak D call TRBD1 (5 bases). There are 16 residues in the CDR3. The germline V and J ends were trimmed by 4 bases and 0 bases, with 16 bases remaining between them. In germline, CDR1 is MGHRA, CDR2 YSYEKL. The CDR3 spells CASSRSDSDSSYEQYF. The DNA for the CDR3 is TGCGCCAGCAGCCGATCCGACTCAGACAGCTCCTACGAGCAGTACTTC.

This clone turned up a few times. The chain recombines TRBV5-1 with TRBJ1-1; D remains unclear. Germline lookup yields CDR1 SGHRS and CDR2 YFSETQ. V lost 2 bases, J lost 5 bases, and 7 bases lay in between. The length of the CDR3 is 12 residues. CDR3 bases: TGCGCCAGCAGCTTTGAGCGAACTGAAGCTTTCTTT. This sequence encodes CASSFERTEAFF.

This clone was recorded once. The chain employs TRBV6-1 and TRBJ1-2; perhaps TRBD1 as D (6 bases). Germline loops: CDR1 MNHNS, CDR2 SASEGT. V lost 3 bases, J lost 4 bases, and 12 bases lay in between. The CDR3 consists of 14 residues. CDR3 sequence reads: CASSERGSGYGYTF. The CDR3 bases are TGTGCCAGCAGTGAGAGGGGGTCTGGCTATGGCTACACCTTC.

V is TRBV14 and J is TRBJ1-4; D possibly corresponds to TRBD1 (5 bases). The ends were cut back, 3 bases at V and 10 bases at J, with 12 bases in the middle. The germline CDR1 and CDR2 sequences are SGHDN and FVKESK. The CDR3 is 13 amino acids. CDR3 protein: CASSQSFRGKLFF. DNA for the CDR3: TGTGCCAGCAGCCAGTCATTTAGGGGAAAACTGTTTTTT. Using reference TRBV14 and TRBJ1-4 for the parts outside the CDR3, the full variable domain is EAGVTQFPSHSVIEKGQTVTLRCDPISGHDNLYWYRRVMGKEIKFLLHFVKESKQDESGMPNNRFLAERTGGTYSTLKVQPAELEDSGVYFCASSQSFRGKLFFGSGTQLSVL.

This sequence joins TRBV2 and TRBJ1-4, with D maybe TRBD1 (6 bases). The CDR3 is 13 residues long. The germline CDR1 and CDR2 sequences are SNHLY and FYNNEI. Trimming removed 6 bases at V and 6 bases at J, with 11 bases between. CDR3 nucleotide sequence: TGTGCCAGCAGGAGGGGGGGTTATGAAAAACTGTTTTTT. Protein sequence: CASRRGGYEKLFF.

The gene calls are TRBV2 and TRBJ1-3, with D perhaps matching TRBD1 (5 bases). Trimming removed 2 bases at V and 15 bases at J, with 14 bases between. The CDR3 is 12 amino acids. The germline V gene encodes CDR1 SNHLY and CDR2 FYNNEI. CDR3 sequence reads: CASSEIVREGYF. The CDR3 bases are TGTGCCAGCAGTGAAATCGTCAGGGAGGGATATTTT.

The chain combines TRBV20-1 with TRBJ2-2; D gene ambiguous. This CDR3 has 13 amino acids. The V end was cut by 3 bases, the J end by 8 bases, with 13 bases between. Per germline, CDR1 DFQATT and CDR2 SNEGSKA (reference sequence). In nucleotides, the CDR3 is TGCAGTGCTAGTGCTAGTGTGGTAGGGGAGCTGTTTTTT. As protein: CSASASVVGELFF.

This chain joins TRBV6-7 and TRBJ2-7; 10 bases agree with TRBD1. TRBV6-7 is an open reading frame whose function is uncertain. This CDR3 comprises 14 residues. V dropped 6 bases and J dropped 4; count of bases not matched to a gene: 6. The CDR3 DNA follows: TGTGCCAGCAGCTCGACAGGGGGCGCGTACGAGCAGTACTTC. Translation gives CASSSTGGAYEQYF.

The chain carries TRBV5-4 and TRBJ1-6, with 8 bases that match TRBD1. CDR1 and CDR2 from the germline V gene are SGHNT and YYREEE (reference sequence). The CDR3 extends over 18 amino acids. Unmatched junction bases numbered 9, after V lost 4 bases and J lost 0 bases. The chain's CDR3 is CASSPGQATSSYNSPLHF. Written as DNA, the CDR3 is TGTGCCAGCAGCCCGGGACAGGCGACGAGCTCCTATAATTCACCCCTCCACTTT.

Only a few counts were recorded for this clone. CDR3 protein: CASSLSGEVGGTF. As DNA, the CDR3 is TGCGCCAGCAGCTTGTCCGGGGAGGTCGGGGGCACCTTC. The rearrangement uses TRBV5-1 and TRBJ1-2; tentative D call: TRBD1 (5 bases). Germline V CDR1 and CDR2: SGHRS, YFSETQ. The CDR3 is 13 amino acids. V was clipped by 1 base and J by 13 bases, with 17 bases between them.

The CDR3 here is CASSEFPPGQGNTGELFF. CDR3 DNA: TGCGCCAGCAGTGAGTTTCCGCCGGGACAGGGGAACACCGGGGAGCTGTTTTTT. The rearrangement uses TRBV10-1 and TRBJ2-2; 9 bases match TRBD1. Trimming cost V 1 base and J 1 base; bases outside gene matches: 7. Germline loops: CDR1 WNHNN, CDR2 SYGVQD (reference sequence). The CDR3 extends over 18 amino acids.

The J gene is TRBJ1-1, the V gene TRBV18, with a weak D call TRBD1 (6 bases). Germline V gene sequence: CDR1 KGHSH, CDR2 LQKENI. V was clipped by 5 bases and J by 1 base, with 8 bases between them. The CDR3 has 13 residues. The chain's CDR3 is CASSGQQNTEAFF. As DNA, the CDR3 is TGTGCCAGCTCAGGACAGCAGAACACTGAAGCTTTCTTT.

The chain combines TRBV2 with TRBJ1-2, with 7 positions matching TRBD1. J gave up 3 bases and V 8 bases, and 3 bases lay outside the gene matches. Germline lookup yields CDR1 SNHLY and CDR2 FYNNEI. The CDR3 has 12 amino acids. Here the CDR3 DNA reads TGTGCCAGCGCTGGACAGGACTATGGCTACACCTTC. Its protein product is CASAGQDYGYTF.

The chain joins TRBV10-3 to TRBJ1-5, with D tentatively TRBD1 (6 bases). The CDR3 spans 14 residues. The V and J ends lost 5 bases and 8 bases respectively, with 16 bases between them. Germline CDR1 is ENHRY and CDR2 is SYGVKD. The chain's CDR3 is CAISKRGGGEPQHF. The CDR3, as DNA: TGTGCCATCAGTAAGAGGGGGGGCGGGGAGCCCCAGCATTTT.

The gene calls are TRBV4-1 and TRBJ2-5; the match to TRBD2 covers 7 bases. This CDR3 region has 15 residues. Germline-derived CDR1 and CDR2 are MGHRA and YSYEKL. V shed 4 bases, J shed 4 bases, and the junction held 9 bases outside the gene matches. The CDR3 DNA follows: TGCGCCAGCAGCCCCCGACAGCGGGGCGTAGAGACCCAGTACTTC. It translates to CASSPRQRGVETQYF.

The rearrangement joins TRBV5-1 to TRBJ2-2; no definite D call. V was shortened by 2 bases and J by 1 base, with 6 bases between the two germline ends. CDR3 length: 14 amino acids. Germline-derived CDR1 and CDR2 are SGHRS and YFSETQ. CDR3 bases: TGCGCCAGCAGCTTCCTTCTGAACACCGGGGAGCTGTTTTTT. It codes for CASSFLLNTGELFF.